This T cell receptor (beta chain) derives from a study of T cell responses to AZD1222 COVID-19 vaccine. The study's findings and limits: Among vaccine-associated CD4 TCRs, coverage spanned spike, with dominance at 160-218 and 743-854. Rises in breadth and depth of Spike-specific TCRs came after two AZD1222 doses. The donors showed a predominance of white British ancestry and of females, with possible underestimation of clonal diversity.

Assay used: immunoSEQ multiplex PCR; TCRdb lists only in-frame clones, some missing. This sample carries around 95,000 clones, about 88% of them seen once, and the ten largest clones take 1.8%. Per the germline V gene, CDR1 is LNHNV and CDR2 is YYDKDF (reference sequence). Trimming cost V 3 bases and J 0 bases, with 12 bases left between them. CDR3 length equals 16 residues. In regard to this clone: Its cognate antigen is unknown.

This clonotype originated in an adult in good health. Sample: peripheral blood, taken on day 0 of AZD1222 vaccination. The J gene is TRBJ2-1, the V gene TRBV15; D is possibly TRBD1 or TRBD2 (5 bases each). The CDR3 bases are TGTGCCACCAGCAGTGGCGGTGGGGGCTCCTACAATGAGCAGTTCTTC. It yields the protein CATSSGGGGSYNEQFF.